This TCR beta chain stems from a study of T cell repertoires in cytomegalovirus infection. Study-wide context: It can be stated that public TCR beta signatures indicated CMV infection as well as a matching HLA type. General study results and limits: Cumulative frequency (of public TCR beta family members) identified carriers of CMV plus the relevant HLA. The ex vivo response showed dominance by HLA-C-restricted CMV-specific TCR beta clonotypes.

With respect to this clonotype: Its antigen is unidentified.

The CDR3 is 14 residues long. The V end lost 0 bases, the J end lost 3 bases, and 9 bases lay between the germline ends. Germline V gene sequence: CDR1 DFQATT, CDR2 SNEGSKA (reference sequence). TCRdb ran MiXCR on the reads and lists one entry per CDR3 protein. This sample yields 200,000 or so distinct CDR3 sequences, of which 35% to 40% are seen a single time; approximately 59% belongs to the top ten. The sample was CD8+ T cells from cultured PBMCs, taken from culture after CMV antigen stimulation. This clonotype originated in a human donor in good health (CMV status not recorded). Some clones in this sample may be carry-over from other donors' samples. This rearrangement joins TRBV20-1 to TRBJ1-5; D not resolved. The chain's CDR3 is CSARDETTNQPQHF. The DNA of the CDR3 is TGCAGTGCTAGAGATGAGACAACCAATCAGCCCCAGCATTTT.